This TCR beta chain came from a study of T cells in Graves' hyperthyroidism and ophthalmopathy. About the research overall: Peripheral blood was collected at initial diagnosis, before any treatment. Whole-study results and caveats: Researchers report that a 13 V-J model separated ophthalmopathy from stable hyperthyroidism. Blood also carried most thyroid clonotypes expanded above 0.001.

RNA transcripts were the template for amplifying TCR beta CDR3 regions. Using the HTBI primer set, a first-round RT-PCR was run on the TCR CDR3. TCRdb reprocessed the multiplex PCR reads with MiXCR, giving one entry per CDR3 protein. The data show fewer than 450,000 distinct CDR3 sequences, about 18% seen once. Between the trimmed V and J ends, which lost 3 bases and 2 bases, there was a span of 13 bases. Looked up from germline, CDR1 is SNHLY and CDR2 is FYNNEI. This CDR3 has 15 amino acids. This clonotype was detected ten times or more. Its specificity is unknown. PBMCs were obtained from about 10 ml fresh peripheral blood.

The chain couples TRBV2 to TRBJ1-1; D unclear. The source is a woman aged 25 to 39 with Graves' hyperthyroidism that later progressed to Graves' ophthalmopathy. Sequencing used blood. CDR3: CASSDQNTDNTEAFF. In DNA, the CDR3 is TGTGCCAGCAGTGATCAGAATACAGACAACACTGAAGCTTTCTTT.